This T cell receptor (beta chain) was sequenced for a study of blood T cell repertoires in COVID-19. Study information: Collection of acute and convalescent COVID-19 samples took place in the United States, Italy and Spain.

The length of the CDR3 is 15 residues. CDR1 and CDR2 (germline): LGHDT, YNNKEL (reference sequence). V was pared by 4 bases and J by 8 bases, with 6 bases of the junction left unmatched. The table came from immunoSEQ multiplex PCR; TCRdb's copy has only in-frame clones and leaves some out. The sample consists of fewer than 100,000 clones, 86% of them appearing once. The origin of this receptor is a man at least 80 years old in a cohort sampled during active COVID-19. The sequenced sample consisted of peripheral blood. The chain has TRBV3-1 (or the pseudogene TRBV3-2) and TRBJ2-1; 12 bases fit TRBD1. CDR3: CASSPRDRGHDEQFF. DNA of the CDR3: TGTGCCAGCAGCCCGCGGGACAGGGGGCACGATGAGCAGTTCTTC.